Listed below are T cell receptor beta chains from one sample, sequenced in a study of cytomegalovirus exposure and HLA in healthy donors. The protocol was immunoSEQ multiplex PCR, while the TCRdb copy is restricted to in-frame clones and leaves out a portion. Counted here are some 200,000 clones, around two thirds occurring once; the ten biggest clones make up roughly 2.9%. The sample was PBMCs. The receptors derive from a man aged 35-49 years in good health and CMV-seronegative. Each CDR3 is given with its conserved first and last residue. A D gene is named only where the DNA matches it firmly. Not every row has a clone size; where given, it reads once, few, many or a size class.

-	TRBV5-3	few	TRBJ1-2	TGTGCCAGAAGGGACAGCATTCATAACTATGGCTACACCTTC	CARRDSIHNYGYTF
TRBD2	TRBV10-3	once	TRBJ2-3	TGTGCCATCAAAGGAGATAGCGGGGGGCGGAGTGGGGGAGATACGCAGTATTTT	CAIKGDSGGRSGGDTQYF
TRBD1	TRBV9	-	TRBJ2-2	TGTGCCAGCAGCCCACGGGACAGGCATTACACCGGGGAGCTGTTTTTT	CASSPRDRHYTGELFF
TRBD2	TRBV18	-	TRBJ2-1	TGTGCCAGCTCACCAACTAGCGGGGGGTTCAATGAGCAGTTCTTC	CASSPTSGGFNEQFF
TRBD1	TRBV7-2	-	TRBJ1-1	TGTGCCAGCAGCTCGACAGGGGGCGCTTCGGAAGCTTTCTTT	CASSSTGGASEAFF
-	TRBV5-8	once	TRBJ1-1	TGTGCCAGCAGCTTGGACGGCTTTCCAGGGACTGAAGCTTTCTTT	CASSLDGFPGTEAFF
TRBD2	TRBV28	-	TRBJ2-1	TGTGCCAGCAGTTTAATAGGGGCTAGCGGGGGGGGGTACAATGAGCAGTTCTTC	CASSLIGASGGGYNEQFF
-	TRBV19	few	TRBJ2-1	TGTGCCAGTAGTAATAGGGGTGCCTATGAGCAGTTCTTC	CASSNRGAYEQFF
-	TRBV7-9	-	TRBJ2-1	TGTGCCAGCAGCCCTAGAGGACAGGGAGGGAATGAGCAGTTCTTC	CASSPRGQGGNEQFF
-	TRBV5-1	-	TRBJ1-4	TGCGCCAGCAGCTTGACCGGACAGATAGTTAATGAAAAACTGTTTTTT	CASSLTGQIVNEKLFF
TRBD2	TRBV29-1	-	TRBJ2-5	TGCAGCGCAAACGGACTAGCGGGAGCAGAGACCCAGTACTTC	CSANGLAGAETQYF
TRBD2	TRBV11-2	-	TRBJ2-1	TGTGCCAGCAGCTTGAATTACGGGGGGACCGCCTACAATGAGCAGTTCTTC	CASSLNYGGTAYNEQFF
-	TRBV15	few	TRBJ1-4	TGTGCCACCAGCCGGGGGGGTACGACTAATGAAAAACTGTTTTTT	CATSRGGTTNEKLFF
TRBD1	TRBV2	-	TRBJ1-6	TGTGCCAGCGGGACAGGGATTTCACCCCTCCACTTT	CASGTGISPLHF
TRBD1	TRBV5-4	-	TRBJ2-7	TGTGCCAGCAGCCCCGGACAGGGGGTCGAGCAGTACTTC	CASSPGQGVEQYF
-	TRBV30	-	TRBJ1-4	TGTGCCTGGAGGCCAACTAATCAGGGGTTAAATGAAAAACTGTTTTTT	CAWRPTNQGLNEKLFF
TRBD2	TRBV7-6	-	TRBJ2-1	TGTGCCAGCAGCAGCGGGAGGGGTACGGATGAGCAGTTCTTC	CASSSGRGTDEQFF
-	TRBV9	-	TRBJ2-7	TGTGCCAGCAGCGTAGAGCCCTCCTACGAGCAGTACTTC	CASSVEPSYEQYF
TRBD1	TRBV29-1	-	TRBJ1-2	TGCAGCGTATCGGGACAGAACTATGGCTACACCTTC	CSVSGQNYGYTF
TRBD1	TRBV19	-	TRBJ2-2	TGTGCCAGTATTATCGGGACAGGAGGGGGGCCCGGGGAGCTGTTTTTT	CASIIGTGGGPGELFF
-	TRBV25-1	-	TRBJ1-1	TGTGCCAGCAGTGAATGGGGAGTCACTGAAGCTTTCTTT	CASSEWGVTEAFF
TRBD1	TRBV28	-	TRBJ2-6	TGTGCCAGCAGTTCGGGACAGGGGGCGTCTGGGGCCAACGTCCTGACTTTC	CASSSGQGASGANVLTF
-	TRBV19	few	TRBJ2-1	TGTGCCAGTAGTTCCACAGGGTACAATGAGCAGTTCTTC	CASSSTGYNEQFF
TRBD1	TRBV9	-	TRBJ1-2	TGTGCCAGCAGCAGGCAGGGGGACTATGGCTACACCTTC	CASSRQGDYGYTF
TRBD1	TRBV7-9	few	TRBJ2-1	TGTTCCAGCAGCTCCAGACAGGGGGCCCACAATGAGCAGTTCTTC	CSSSSRQGAHNEQFF
-	TRBV7-5	few	TRBJ1-4	TGTGCCAGAAGCTCCGACAGGGGGCGTAGTGAAAAACTGTTTTTT	CARSSDRGRSEKLFF
-	TRBV7-6	-	TRBJ2-2	TGTGCCTCAAGCCGGGCGAACACCGGGGAGCTGTTTTTT	CASSRANTGELFF
TRBD1	TRBV27	-	TRBJ1-2	TGTGCCAGCAGTTTATCGAGGGGGCCTCTCTATGGCTACACCTTC	CASSLSRGPLYGYTF
TRBD2	TRBV19	-	TRBJ2-1	TGTGCCAGTAGCCTCACGGGACTAGGTCCGGTTGAGCAGTTCTTC	CASSLTGLGPVEQFF
-	TRBV7-9	-	TRBJ1-5	TGTGCCAGCAGCTTAGACAGAGGCAATCAGCCCCAGCATTTT	CASSLDRGNQPQHF
-	TRBV27	-	TRBJ1-3	TGTGCCAGCAGTCCTCGGGATGGGGGGGTGGACACCATATATTTT	CASSPRDGGVDTIYF
-	TRBV19	-	TRBJ2-7	TGTGCCAGTAGTATCGCGGGTACCGAGCAGTACTTC	CASSIAGTEQYF
TRBD1	TRBV7-3	-	TRBJ1-1	TGTGCCAGCAGCTCTTCCGGGACAGGGGGCAAAACTGAAGCTTTCTTT	CASSSSGTGGKTEAFF
-	TRBV5-1	-	TRBJ2-6	TGCGCCAGCAGCTTGGGACACTCGTCTGGGGCCAACGTCCTGACTTTC	CASSLGHSSGANVLTF
TRBD1	TRBV6-1	-	TRBJ1-5	TGTGCCAGCAGTGAATGGGGGATCAGGGGGCGCAATCAGCCCCAGCATTTT	CASSEWGIRGRNQPQHF
TRBD1	TRBV2	once	TRBJ1-2	TGTGCCAGCAGAACCAGGACAGGGGTTTATGGCTACACCTTC	CASRTRTGVYGYTF
TRBD2	TRBV27	few	TRBJ2-3	TGTGCCAGCAGTAGACTAGCGGGGATGGATACGCAGTATTTT	CASSRLAGMDTQYF
TRBD1	TRBV4-1	once	TRBJ2-5	TGCGCCAGCAGCCCGGGGACAGTTCGCCAAGAGACCCAGTACTTC	CASSPGTVRQETQYF
-	TRBV7-2	-	TRBJ1-5	TGTGCCAGCAGCGCACGGTCGGGGGGGGATCAGCCCCAGCATTTT	CASSARSGGDQPQHF
-	TRBV5-4	few	TRBJ2-5	TGTGCCAGCAGCTTGCTAGGGGTGGAGACCCAGTACTTC	CASSLLGVETQYF
-	TRBV28	few	TRBJ2-6	TGTGCCAGCACGTCGGGTCAGGGGCACGTCCTGACTTTC	CASTSGQGHVLTF
-	TRBV28	-	TRBJ1-1	TGTGCCAGCATTACTCCCGCTGAAGCTTTCTTT	CASITPAEAFF
TRBD1	TRBV5-1	-	TRBJ1-1	TGCGCCAGCAGCTGGTCGACAGGGGACACTGAAGCTTTCTTT	CASSWSTGDTEAFF
TRBD1	TRBV18	few	TRBJ1-2	TGTGCCAGCTCACCGGGACAGGGGGATGGCTACACCTTC	CASSPGQGDGYTF
TRBD2	TRBV11-3	-	TRBJ2-3	TGTGCCAGCAGCTTCGGACTAGCGGGGAGAGATACGCAGTATTTT	CASSFGLAGRDTQYF